The 8 T cell receptor beta chains presented below share a single source sample, sequenced in a study of glioma-infiltrating T cells after dendritic cell vaccination (dated by TCRdb to 2016 to 2017). The library was built by means of the immunoSEQ multiplex PCR assay. TCRdb stores this immuneACCESS table with in-frame sequences only. Part of the clones is absent; in the studies checked, under half of the shortfall reflects unresolved V genes, and no reason is known for the rest. Here the sample has approximately 93,000 clones; 85% occur a single time. The biggest ten clones account for around 8.5% of the sample. The intended sense of this specimen's time point label: after dendritic cell vaccination, including at tumor progression/relapse. Sequenced here: blood, sampled after dendritic cell vaccination. Receptors originate from a human donor with glioblastoma.

V gene TRBV7-9 combines with J gene TRBJ2-7; no clear D. Germline CDR1 and CDR2: SEHNR and FQNEAQ (reference sequence). The CDR3 covers 12 residues. The CDR3 is CATKGVSYEQYF. The CDR3, as DNA: TGTGCAACAAAAGGAGTATCCTACGAGCAGTACTTC.

This chain links TRBV25-1 with TRBJ2-5; TRBD2 aligns across 9 bases. Germline V gene lookup returns CDR1 MGHDK and CDR2 SYGVNS. J lost 5 bases, V lost 7 bases, and 5 bases had no gene match. This CDR3 is 13 amino acids long. The CDR3 bases are TGTGCCAGCACCGAGCGGGAGGCGGAGACCCAGTACTTC. It specifies CASTEREAETQYF.

The V call is TRBV28, the J call TRBJ1-4; the match to TRBD1 covers 8 bases. The CDR3 has 15 residues. The V segment lost 6 bases and the J segment 1 base; nucleotides outside the gene matches: 4. CDR1 is MDHEN, CDR2 SYDVKM, per germline. CDR3 coding DNA: TGTGCCAGCAGCCGACAGGGGATAACTAATGAAAAACTGTTTTTT. Translated: CASSRQGITNEKLFF. The entire variable domain, with the rest obtained from reference TRBV28 and TRBJ1-4, is as follows: DVKVTQSSRYLVKRTGEKVFLECVQDMDHENMFWYRQDPGLGLRLIYFSYDVKMKEKGDIPEGYSVSREKKERFSLILESASTNQTSMYLCASSRQGITNEKLFFGSGTQLSVL.

This sequence joins TRBV7-8 and TRBJ2-1; perhaps TRBD2 as D (6 bases). V lost 5 bases and J lost 0, with 8 bases in between. This CDR3 region has 14 residues. Germline CDR1 is SGHVS and CDR2 is FQNEAQ. The CDR3 DNA follows: TGTGCCAGCAGCCTGGGAGGCTCCTACAATGAGCAGTTCTTC. Residues: CASSLGGSYNEQFF.

The V call is TRBV5-4, the J call TRBJ1-1; tentative D call: TRBD1 (5 bases). Germline CDR1 and CDR2: SGHNT and YYREEE (reference sequence). V was cut by 5 bases and J by 3 bases, with 26 bases left in between. CDR3 length: 18 residues. The CDR3 loop is CASRPLGGEAISDTEAFF. The CDR3 DNA reads as TGTGCCAGCAGACCCCTTGGAGGGGAGGCCATCTCGGACACTGAAGCTTTCTTT.

The genes are TRBV5-4 and TRBJ1-3, with D maybe TRBD1 (5 bases). The CDR3 is 14 amino acids. Per germline, CDR1 SGHNT and CDR2 YYREEE (reference sequence). The V end lost 4 bases, the J end lost 4 bases, and 12 bases lay between the germline ends. For the CDR3, the DNA is TGTGCCAGCAGCGGAGGGACTGGCGGAAACACCATATATTTT. Protein sequence: CASSGGTGGNTIYF.

This sequence joins TRBV7-2 and TRBJ1-6; 9 bases fit TRBD1. The CDR3 runs 17 residues. V lost 4 bases and J lost 3; bases outside the gene matches: 7. Per the germline V gene, CDR1 is SGHTA and CDR2 is FQGNSA. For the CDR3, the DNA is TGTGCCAGCAGCTCCTCGACAGGGGGGAACTATAATTCACCCCTCCACTTT. It specifies CASSSSTGGNYNSPLHF.

Here the CDR3 DNA reads TGCACCAGCAGCCACCTCCTGACAGGGGAAAGTTGCGAGCAGTACTTC. Protein product: CTSSHLLTGESCEQYF. The chain couples TRBV1 to TRBJ2-7; the D segment call TRBD1 is taken from the table without a DNA check. TRBV1 is described as a pseudogene. The CDR3 has 16 amino acids.